This T cell receptor beta chain was captured in a study of T cell responses to AZD1222 COVID-19 vaccine. The V gene's germline CDR1 is MGHRA and CDR2 YSYEKL. V lost 1 base and J lost 2; bases outside the gene matches: 2. The length of the CDR3 is 15 residues. Study results and limitations: The donors showed a predominance of white British ancestry and of females, with possible underestimation of clonal diversity. Spike-wide coverage was observed for vaccine-associated CD4 TCRs, with dominant responses at 160-218 and 743-854.

As to this clone: Its cognate antigen is unknown.

The method was immunoSEQ multiplex PCR; TCRdb's version includes in-frame clones alone and lacks a portion of them. Of about 150,000 clones detected, 80% to 90% appear once; the ten largest clones hold 1.5% to 2%. Material: peripheral blood, obtained on day 0 of AZD1222 vaccination. The chain combines TRBV4-1 with TRBJ1-3, with 7 bases lining up with TRBD1. The TCR comes from an adult in good health. The CDR3 here is CASSQGTGPGNTIYF. CDR3 in DNA: TGCGCCAGCAGCCAAGGGACAGGCCCTGGAAACACCATATATTTT.